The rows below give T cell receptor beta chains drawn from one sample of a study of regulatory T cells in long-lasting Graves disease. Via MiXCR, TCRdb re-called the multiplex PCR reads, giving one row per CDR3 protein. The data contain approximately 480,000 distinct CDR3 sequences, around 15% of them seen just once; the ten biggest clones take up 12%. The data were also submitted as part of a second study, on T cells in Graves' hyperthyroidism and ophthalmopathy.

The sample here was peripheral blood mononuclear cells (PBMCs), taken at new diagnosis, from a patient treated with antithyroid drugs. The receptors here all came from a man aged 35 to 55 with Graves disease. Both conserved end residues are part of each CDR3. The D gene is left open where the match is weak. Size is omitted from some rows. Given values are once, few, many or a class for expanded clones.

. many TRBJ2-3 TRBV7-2 TGTGCCAGCAGCTTAGTAGCCGGAGGGAGGACAGATACGCAGTATTTT CASSLVAGGRTDTQYF
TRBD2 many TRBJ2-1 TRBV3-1 TGTGCCAGCAGCCCCGAATCACTAGCGGGCGATGAGCAGTTCTTC CASSPESLAGDEQFF
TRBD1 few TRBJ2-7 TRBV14 TGTGCCAGCAGCCTTCAGGACAGGGGGCGATGGGAGCAGTACTTC CASSLQDRGRWEQYF
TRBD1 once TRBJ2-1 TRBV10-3 TGTGCCATCAGCCCGCAGGGGGCACCTACCTACAATGAGCAGTTCTTC CAISPQGAPTYNEQFF
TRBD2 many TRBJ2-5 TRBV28 TGTGCCAGCAGTTTTCTGTTAGCGGGAGATTTGTTAGAGACCCAGTACTTC CASSFLLAGDLLETQYF
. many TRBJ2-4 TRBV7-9 TGTGCCAGCAGCCCGGACATCGTTGGAGACATTCAGTACTTC CASSPDIVGDIQYF
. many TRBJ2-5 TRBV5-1 TGCGCCAGCAGCTTGGCTGGGTCGGTCGGGGAGACCCAGTACTTC CASSLAGSVGETQYF
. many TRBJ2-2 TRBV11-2 TGTGCCAGCAGCCCGAAGAACACCGGGGAGCTGTTTTTT CASSPKNTGELFF
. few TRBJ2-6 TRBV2 TGTGCCAGCAGCCAAGGCCCGCCTGTCCTCTCTGGGGCCAACGTCCTGACTTTC CASSQGPPVLSGANVLTF
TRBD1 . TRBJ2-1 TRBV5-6 TGTGCCAGCAGCTACGAACAGGGGAATGAGCAGTTCTTC CASSYEQGNEQFF
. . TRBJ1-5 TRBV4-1 TGCGCCAGCAGCCAAGCTCCGGGACCCCGTCGAGATCAGCCCCAGCATTTT CASSQAPGPRRDQPQHF
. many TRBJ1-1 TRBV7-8 TGTGCCAGCACCAGAATAGTGGGGACTGAAGCTTTCTTT CASTRIVGTEAFF
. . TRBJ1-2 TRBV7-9 TGTGCCAGCAGCTTAGATGGGAGACCCTATGGCTACACCTTC CASSLDGRPYGYTF
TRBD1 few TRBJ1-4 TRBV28 TGTGCCAGCAGTAAACCGGGACAGGGATTTAAGGAAAAACTGTTTTTT CASSKPGQGFKEKLFF
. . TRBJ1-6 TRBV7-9 TGTGCCAGCAGTTCAACAGGGAGTTATTCACCCCTCCACTTT CASSSTGSYSPLHF
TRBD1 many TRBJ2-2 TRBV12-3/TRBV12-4 TGTGCCAGCAGTTTAGCCGTTGGACAGGGAACCGGGGAGCTGTTTTTT CASSLAVGQGTGELFF
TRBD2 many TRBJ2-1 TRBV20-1 TGCAGTGCTGGAAGACTAGCGGGGGATGAGCAGTTCTTC CSAGRLAGDEQFF
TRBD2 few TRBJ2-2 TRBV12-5 TGTGCTAGTGGTCCATCTAGCGGGAGGGCCACCGGGGAGCTGTTTTTT CASGPSSGRATGELFF
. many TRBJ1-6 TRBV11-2 TGTGCCAGCAGCTTATCATCACCCCTCCACTTT CASSLSSPLHF
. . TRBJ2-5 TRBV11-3 TGTGCCAGCAGCTCAGGACAAATATTCCAAGAGACCCAGTACTTC CASSSGQIFQETQYF
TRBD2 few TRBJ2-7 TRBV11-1 TGTGCCAGCAGCTTTCCCACAGCGGGAGCCTCCTACGAGCAGTACTTC CASSFPTAGASYEQYF
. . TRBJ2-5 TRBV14 TGTGCCAGCAAACCTGTGGCAACCTTCCTGGAGACCCAGTACTTC CASKPVATFLETQYF
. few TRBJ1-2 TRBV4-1 TGCGCCAGCAGCCAAGAGGGCAGGACTAACTATGGCTACACCTTC CASSQEGRTNYGYTF
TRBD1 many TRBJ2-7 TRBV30 TGTGCCTGGACAAAGGACAGGGCCTACGAGCAGTACTTC CAWTKDRAYEQYF
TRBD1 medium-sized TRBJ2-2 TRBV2 TGTGCCAGCAGTGAATGGACAGGGGACACCGGGGAGCTGTTTTTT CASSEWTGDTGELFF
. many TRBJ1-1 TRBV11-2 TGTGCCAGCAGCCCCTTAGCGGTAACGGGCACTGAAGCTTTCTTT CASSPLAVTGTEAFF
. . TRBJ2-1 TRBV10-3 TGTGCCAGCCAGGAACTAGCTGGCGGCCTCTACAATGAGCAGTTCTTC CASQELAGGLYNEQFF
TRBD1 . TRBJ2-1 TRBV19 TGTGCCAGTAGTATAGAGGGACAGGGCCCATATGAGCAGTTCTTC CASSIEGQGPYEQFF
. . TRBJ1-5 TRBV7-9 TGTGCCAGCAGCGACCAGGGAGGGGGCAATCAGCCCCAGCATTTT CASSDQGGGNQPQHF
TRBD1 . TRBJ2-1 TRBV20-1 TGCAGTGCTAGAGATCGGACAGGGCGGGAGCAGTTCTTC CSARDRTGREQFF
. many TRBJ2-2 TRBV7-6 TGTGCCAGCAGCTTAGACGGTTTCAATACGAGGACCGGGGAGCTGTTTTTT CASSLDGFNTRTGELFF
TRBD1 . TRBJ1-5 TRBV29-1 TGCAGCGTAGCCGCGACAGGGCTACGTCAGCCCCAGCATTTT CSVAATGLRQPQHF
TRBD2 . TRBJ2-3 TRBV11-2 TGTGCCAGCAGCTTAGTAGCGGGAGAACGTGTAAGGCAGTATTTT CASSLVAGERVRQYF
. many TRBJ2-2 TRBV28 TGTGCCAGCAGTGAGGGAGTCAGGGAACGCACCGGGGAGCTGTTTTTT CASSEGVRERTGELFF
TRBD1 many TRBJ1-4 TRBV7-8 TGTGCCAGCAAGGGGAAGACGGGACAGACCAGGAATGAAAAACTGTTTTTT CASKGKTGQTRNEKLFF
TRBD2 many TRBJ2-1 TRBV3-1 TGTGCCAGCAGCCAGACCCATAGACTAGCGGATTTATACAATGAGCAGTTCTTC CASSQTHRLADLYNEQFF
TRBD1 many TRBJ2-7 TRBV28 TGTGCCAGCAGTTTTTTGCCGGGACAGGGGTACGAGCAGTACTTC CASSFLPGQGYEQYF
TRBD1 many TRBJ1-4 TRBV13 TGTGCCAGCAGACCAAGGGGGACAGGGGGCGCGAGTGGAGAAAAACTGTTTTTT CASRPRGTGGASGEKLFF
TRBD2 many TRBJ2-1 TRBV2 TGTGCCAGCAGTCCCCGGGGGACTAGCGTGTACAATGAGCAGTTCTTC CASSPRGTSVYNEQFF
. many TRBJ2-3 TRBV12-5 TGTGCTAGTGGTGAACAACTCCAGGTCACAGATACGCAGTATTTT CASGEQLQVTDTQYF
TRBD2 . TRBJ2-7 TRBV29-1 TGCAGCGCTCGAAAACAGCCGGGGGGCGAGCAGTACTTC CSARKQPGGEQYF
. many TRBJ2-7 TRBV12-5 TGTGCTAGTGGTTTAGACGGGAGATGGGTGATCGAGCAGTACTTC CASGLDGRWVIEQYF
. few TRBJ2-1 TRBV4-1 TGCGCCAGCAGCCAGAGGTTGGGTGGAGGGAATAATGAGCAGCTCTTC CASSQRLGGGNNEQLF
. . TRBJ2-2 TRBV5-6 TGTGCCACCCGCTTTCGTTGGGCTACCGGGGAGCTGTTTTTT CATRFRWATGELFF
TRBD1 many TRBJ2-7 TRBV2 TGTGCCAGCAGTGGGGACAGGGGGCGCGGGGAGCAGTACTTC CASSGDRGRGEQYF
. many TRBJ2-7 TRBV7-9 TGTGCCAGCAGCTTAGTAGTCCCAGGGCAGGAGCAGTACTTC CASSLVVPGQEQYF